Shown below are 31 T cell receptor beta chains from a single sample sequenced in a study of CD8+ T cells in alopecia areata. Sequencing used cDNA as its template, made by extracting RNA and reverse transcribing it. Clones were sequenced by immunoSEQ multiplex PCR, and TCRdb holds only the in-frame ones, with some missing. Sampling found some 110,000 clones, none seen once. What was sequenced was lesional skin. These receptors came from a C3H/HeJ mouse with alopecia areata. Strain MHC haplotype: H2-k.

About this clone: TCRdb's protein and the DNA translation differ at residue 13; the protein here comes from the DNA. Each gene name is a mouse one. CDR3 DNA, as far as it was read: TGTGCCAGCAGTGATCGGGGGGGCGGGGTTGATTCGCCC. Translating gives CASSDRGGGVDSP. The entire CDR3 is CASSDRGGGVDSPLYF. The chain couples TRBV13-3 to TRBJ1-6; D perhaps matches TRBD1 (6 bases). The observed sequence ends 3 residues before the CDR3 terminus, with the missing tail filled in from the germline J gene. TRBJ1-6 is marked as an open reading frame, function uncertain. Trimming left V 1 base short and J 8 bases short, with 16 bases between. This CDR3 region has 16 residues. Germline lookup yields CDR1 NNHDY and CDR2 SYVADS.

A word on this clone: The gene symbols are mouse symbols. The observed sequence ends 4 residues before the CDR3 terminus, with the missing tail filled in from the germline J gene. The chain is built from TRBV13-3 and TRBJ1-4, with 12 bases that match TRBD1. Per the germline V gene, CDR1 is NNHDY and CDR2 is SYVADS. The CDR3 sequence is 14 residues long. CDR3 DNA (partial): TGTGCCAGTCAAGGGGACAGGGGGCCCGAA. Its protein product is CASQGDRGPE. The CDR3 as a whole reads CASQGDRGPERLFF.

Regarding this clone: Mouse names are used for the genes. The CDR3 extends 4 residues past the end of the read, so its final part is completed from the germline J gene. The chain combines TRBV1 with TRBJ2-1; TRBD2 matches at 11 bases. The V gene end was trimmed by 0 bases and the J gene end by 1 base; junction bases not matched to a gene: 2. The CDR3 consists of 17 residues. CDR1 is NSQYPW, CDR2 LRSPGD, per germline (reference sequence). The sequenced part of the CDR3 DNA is TGCACCTGCAGTGCAGATAGGGACTGGGGGAACTATGCT. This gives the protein CTCSADRDWGNYA. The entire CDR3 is CTCSADRDWGNYAEQFF.

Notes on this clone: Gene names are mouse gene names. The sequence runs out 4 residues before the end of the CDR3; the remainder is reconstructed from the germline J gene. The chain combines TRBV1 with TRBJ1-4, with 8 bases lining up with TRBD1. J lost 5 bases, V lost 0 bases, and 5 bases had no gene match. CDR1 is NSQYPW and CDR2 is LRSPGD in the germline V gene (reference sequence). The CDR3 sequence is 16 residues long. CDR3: CTCSADQGAWNERLFF. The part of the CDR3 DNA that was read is TGCACCTGCAGTGCAGATCAGGGGGCTTGGAACGAA.

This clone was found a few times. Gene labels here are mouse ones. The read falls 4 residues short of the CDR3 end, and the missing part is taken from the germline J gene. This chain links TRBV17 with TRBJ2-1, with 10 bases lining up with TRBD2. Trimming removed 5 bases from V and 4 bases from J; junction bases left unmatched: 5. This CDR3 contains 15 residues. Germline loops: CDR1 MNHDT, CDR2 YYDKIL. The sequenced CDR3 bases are TGTGCTAGCAGTGACGACTGGGGGGATTATGCT. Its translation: CASSDDWGDYA. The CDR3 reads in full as CASSDDWGDYAEQFF.

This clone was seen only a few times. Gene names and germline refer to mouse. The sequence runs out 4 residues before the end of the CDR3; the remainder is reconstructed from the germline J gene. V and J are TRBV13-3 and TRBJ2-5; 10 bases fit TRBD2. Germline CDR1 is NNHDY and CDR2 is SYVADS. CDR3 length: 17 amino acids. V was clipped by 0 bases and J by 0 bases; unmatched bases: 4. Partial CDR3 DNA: TGTGCCAGCAGTGATGCAGGACTGGGGGTAAACCAAGAC. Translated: CASSDAGLGVNQD. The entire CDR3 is CASSDAGLGVNQDTQYF.

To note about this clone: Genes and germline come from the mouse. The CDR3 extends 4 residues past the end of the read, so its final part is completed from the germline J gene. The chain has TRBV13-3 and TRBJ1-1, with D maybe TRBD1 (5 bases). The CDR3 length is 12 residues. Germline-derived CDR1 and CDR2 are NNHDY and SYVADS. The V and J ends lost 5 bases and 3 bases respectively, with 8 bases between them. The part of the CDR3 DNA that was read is TGTGCCAGCAGAGAAGGGGACACA. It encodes CASREGDT. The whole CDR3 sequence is CASREGDTEVFF.

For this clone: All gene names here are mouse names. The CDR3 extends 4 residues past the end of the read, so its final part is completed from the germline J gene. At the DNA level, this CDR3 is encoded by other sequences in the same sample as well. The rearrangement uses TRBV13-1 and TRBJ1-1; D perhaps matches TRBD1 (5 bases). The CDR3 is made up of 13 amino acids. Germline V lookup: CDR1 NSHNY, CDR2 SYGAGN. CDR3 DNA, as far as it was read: TGTGCCAGCAGTGATGCGGGGGGAGGA. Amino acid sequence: CASSDAGGG. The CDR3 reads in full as CASSDAGGGEVFF.

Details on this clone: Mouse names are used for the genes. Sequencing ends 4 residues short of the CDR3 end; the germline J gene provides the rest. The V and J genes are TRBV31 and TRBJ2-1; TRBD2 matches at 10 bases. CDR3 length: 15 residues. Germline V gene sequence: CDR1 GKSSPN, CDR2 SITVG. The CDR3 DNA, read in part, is TGTGCCTGGAGCCATCCTGGGGGGGCGCGGACT. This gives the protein CAWSHPGGART. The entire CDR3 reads CAWSHPGGARTEQFF.

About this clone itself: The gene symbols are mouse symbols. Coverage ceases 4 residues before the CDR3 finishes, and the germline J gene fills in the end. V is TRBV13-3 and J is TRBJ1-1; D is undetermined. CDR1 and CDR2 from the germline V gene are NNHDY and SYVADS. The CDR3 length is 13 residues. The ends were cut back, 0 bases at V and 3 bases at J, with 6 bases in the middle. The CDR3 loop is CASSDDKYTEVFF. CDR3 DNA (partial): TGTGCCAGCAGTGATGACAAATACACA.

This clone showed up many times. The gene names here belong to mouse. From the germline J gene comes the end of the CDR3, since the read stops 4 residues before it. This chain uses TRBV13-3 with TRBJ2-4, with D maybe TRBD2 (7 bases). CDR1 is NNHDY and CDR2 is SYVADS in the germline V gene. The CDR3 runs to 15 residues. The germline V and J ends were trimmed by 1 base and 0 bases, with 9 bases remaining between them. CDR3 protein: CASSDRGASQNTLYF. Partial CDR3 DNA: TGTGCCAGCAGTGATCGGGGGGCAAGTCAAAAC.

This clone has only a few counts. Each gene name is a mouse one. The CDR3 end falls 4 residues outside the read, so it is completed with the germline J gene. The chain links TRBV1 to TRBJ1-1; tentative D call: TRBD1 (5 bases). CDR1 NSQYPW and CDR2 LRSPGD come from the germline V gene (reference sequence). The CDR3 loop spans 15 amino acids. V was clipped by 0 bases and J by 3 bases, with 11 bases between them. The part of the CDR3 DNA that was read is TGCACCTGCAGTGCAGAGTCCAGGGATGACACA. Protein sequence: CTCSAESRDDT. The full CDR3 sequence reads CTCSAESRDDTEVFF.

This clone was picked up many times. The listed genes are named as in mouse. Incomplete CDR3 DNA: TGTGCCAGCAGTGGACAGGGGGCCAACCAAGAC. This codes for CASSGQGANQD. The CDR3 as a whole reads CASSGQGANQDTQYF. The gene calls are TRBV13-3 and TRBJ2-5; 10 nucleotides match TRBD1. The read terminates 4 residues before the CDR3 end, so the remaining end is supplied by the germline J gene. CDR3 length equals 15 residues. V lost 3 bases, J lost 0 bases, and 1 base stayed unmatched. CDR1 and CDR2 from the germline V gene are NNHDY and SYVADS.

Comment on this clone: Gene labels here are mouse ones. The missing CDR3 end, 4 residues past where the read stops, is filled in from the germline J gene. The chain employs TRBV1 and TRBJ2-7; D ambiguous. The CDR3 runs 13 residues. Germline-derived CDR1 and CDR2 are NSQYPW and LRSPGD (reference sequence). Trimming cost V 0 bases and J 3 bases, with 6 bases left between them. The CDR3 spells CTCSADSNYEQYF. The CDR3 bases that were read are TGCACCTGCAGTGCAGACTCCAACTAT.

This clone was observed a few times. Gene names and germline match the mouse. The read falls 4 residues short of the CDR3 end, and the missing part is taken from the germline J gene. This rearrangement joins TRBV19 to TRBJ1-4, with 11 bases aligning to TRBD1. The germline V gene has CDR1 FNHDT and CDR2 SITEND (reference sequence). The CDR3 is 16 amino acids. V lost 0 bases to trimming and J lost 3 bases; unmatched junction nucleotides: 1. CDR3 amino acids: CASSIGDRGTNERLFF. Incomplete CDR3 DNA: TGTGCCAGCAGTATAGGGGACAGGGGGACCAACGAA.

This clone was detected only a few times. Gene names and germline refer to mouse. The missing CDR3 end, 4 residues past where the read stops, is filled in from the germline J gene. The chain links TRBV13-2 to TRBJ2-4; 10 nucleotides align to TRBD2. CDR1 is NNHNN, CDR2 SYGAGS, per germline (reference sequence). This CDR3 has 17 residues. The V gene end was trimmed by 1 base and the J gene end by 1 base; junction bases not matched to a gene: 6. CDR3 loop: CASGDWLGGQGQNTLYF. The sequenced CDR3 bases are TGTGCCAGCGGTGATTGGCTGGGGGGGCAGGGTCAAAAC.

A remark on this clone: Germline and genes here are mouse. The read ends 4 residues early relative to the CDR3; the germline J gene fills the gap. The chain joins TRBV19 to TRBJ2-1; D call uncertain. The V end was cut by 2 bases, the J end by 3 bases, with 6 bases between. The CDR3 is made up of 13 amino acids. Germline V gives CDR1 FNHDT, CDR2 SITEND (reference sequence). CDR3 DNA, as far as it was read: TGTGCCAGCAGTATTACTCCCTATGCT. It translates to CASSITPYA. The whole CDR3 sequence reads CASSITPYAEQFF.

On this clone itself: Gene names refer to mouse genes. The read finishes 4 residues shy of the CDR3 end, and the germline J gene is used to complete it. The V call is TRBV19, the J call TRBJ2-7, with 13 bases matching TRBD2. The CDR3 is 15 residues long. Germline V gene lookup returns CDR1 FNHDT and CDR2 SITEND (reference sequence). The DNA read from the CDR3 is TGTGCCAGCAGTCCTGGACTGGGGGGGCGCGAT. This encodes CASSPGLGGRD. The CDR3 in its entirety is CASSPGLGGRDEQYF.

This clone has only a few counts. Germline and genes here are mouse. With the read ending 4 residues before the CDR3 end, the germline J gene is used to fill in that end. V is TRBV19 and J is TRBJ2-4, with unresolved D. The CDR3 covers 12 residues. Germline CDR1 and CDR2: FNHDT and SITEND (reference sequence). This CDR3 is CASSILKNTLYF. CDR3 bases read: TGTGCCAGCAGTATCCTTAAAAAC.

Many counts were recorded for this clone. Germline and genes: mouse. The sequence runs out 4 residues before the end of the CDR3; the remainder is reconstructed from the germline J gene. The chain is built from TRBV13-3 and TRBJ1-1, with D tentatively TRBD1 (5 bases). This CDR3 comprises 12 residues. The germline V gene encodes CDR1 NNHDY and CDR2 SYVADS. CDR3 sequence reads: CASSSPGPEVFF. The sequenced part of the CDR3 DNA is TGTGCCAGCAGCTCCCCAGGGCCA.

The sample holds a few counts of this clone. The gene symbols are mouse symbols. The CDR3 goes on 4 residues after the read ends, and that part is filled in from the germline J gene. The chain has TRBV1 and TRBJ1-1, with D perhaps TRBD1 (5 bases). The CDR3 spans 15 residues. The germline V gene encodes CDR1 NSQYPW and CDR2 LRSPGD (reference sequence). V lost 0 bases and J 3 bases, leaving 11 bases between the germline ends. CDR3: CTCSADGGGDTEVFF. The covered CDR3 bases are TGCACCTGCAGTGCAGATGGGGGGGGAGACACA.

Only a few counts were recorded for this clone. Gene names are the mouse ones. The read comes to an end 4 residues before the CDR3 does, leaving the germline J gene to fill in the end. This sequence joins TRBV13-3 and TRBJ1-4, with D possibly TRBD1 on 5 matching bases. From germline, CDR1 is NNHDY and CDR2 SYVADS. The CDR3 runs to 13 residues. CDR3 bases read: TGTGCCAGCAGTGGGCAGGGTCGCGAA. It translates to CASSGQGRE. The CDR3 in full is CASSGQGRERLFF.

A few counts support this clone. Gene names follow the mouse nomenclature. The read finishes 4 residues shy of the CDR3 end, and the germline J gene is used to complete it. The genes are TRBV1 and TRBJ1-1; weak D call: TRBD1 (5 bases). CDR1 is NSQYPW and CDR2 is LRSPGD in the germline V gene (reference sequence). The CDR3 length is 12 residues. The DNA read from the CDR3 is TGCACCTGCAGTGGGGGACTCTCA. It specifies CTCSGGLS. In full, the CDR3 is CTCSGGLSEVFF.

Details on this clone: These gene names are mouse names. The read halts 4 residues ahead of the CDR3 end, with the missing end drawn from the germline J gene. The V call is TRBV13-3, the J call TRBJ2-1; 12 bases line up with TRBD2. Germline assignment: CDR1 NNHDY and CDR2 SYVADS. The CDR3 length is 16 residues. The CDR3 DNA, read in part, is TGTGCCAGCAGTGGACGACTGGGGGGGCGGGGGGCT. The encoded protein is CASSGRLGGRGA. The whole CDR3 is CASSGRLGGRGAEQFF.

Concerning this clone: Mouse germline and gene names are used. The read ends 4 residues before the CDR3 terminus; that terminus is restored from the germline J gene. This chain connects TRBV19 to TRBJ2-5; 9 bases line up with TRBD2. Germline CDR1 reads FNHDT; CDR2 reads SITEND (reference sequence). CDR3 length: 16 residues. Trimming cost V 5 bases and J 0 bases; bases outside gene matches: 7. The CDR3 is CASSIDWGINQDTQYF. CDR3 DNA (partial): TGTGCCAGCAGCATCGACTGGGGGATTAACCAAGAC.

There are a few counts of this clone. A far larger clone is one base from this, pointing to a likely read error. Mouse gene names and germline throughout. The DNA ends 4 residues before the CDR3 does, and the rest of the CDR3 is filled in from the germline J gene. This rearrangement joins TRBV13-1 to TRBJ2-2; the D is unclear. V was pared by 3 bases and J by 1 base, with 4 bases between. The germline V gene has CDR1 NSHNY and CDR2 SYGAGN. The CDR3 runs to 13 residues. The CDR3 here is CASSGGNTGQLYF. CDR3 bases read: TGTGCCAGCAGTGGAGGAAACACCGGG.

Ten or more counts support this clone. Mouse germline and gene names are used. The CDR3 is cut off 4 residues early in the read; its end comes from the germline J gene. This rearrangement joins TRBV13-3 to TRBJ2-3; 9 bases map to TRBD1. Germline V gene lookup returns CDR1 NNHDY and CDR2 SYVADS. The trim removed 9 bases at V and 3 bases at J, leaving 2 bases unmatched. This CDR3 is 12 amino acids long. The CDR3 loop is CATGTGAETLYF. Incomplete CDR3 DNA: TGTGCCACCGGGACAGGGGCAGAA.

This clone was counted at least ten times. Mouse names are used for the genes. The CDR3 protein is CASSDAEWGSYEQYF. Partial CDR3 DNA: TGTGCCAGCAGTGATGCAGAGTGGGGGTCCTAT. The chain links TRBV13-3 to TRBJ2-7; possibly TRBD2 for D (6 bases). The missing CDR3 end, 4 residues past where the read stops, is filled in from the germline J gene. V lost 0 bases, J lost 1 base, and 11 bases lay in between. The CDR3 contains 15 residues. The germline V gene has CDR1 NNHDY and CDR2 SYVADS.

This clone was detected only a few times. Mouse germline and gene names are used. The sequenced CDR3 bases are TGTGCCAGCGAACAGGGGCGA. As protein: CASEQGR. The CDR3 reads in full as CASEQGREVFF. The V call is TRBV13-2, the J call TRBJ1-1; 7 nucleotides line up with TRBD1. The CDR3 end lies 4 residues beyond the end of the read and is filled in from the germline J gene. CDR1 and CDR2 from the germline V gene are NNHNN and SYGAGS (reference sequence). The CDR3 totals 11 residues.

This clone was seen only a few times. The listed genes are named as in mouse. The CDR3 sequence is CASSLTGGARAEQFF. The sequenced CDR3 bases are TGTGCCAGCAGTCTGACTGGGGGGGCGCGAGCT. The chain combines TRBV13-1 with TRBJ2-1; 12 bases align to TRBD2. The sequenced fragment ends 4 residues before the CDR3 boundary, so the rest is inferred from the germline J gene. This CDR3 is built from 15 residues. Germline lookup yields CDR1 NSHNY and CDR2 SYGAGN.

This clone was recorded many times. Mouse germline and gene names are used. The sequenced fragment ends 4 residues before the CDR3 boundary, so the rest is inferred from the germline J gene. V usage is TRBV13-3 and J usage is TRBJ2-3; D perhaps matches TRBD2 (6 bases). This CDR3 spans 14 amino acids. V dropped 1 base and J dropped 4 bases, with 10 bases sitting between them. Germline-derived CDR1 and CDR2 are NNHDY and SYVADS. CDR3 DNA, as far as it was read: TGTGCCAGCAGTGATCGGTGGGGGACAGAA. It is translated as CASSDRWGTE. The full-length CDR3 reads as CASSDRWGTETLYF.